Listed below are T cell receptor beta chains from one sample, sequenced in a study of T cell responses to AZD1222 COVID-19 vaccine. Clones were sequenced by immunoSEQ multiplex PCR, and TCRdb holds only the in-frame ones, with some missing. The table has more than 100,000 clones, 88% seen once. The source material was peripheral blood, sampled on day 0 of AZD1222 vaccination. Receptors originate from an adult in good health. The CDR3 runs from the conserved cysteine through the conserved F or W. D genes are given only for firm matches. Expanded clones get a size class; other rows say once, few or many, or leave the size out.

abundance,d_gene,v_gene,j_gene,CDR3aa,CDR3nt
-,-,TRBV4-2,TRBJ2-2,CASRQIERDTGELFF,TGTGCCAGCAGGCAGATAGAACGGGACACCGGGGAGCTGTTTTTT
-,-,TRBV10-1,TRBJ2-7,CASSPDISYEQYF,TGCGCCAGCAGCCCAGATATCTCCTACGAGCAGTACTTC
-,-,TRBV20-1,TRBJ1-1,CSASRRTNTEAFF,TGCAGTGCTAGTAGACGTACGAACACTGAAGCTTTCTTT
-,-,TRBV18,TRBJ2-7,CASSPRTADSGEQYF,TGTGCCAGCTCACCACGGACAGCCGATTCGGGCGAGCAGTACTTC
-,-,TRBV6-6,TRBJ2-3,CASAVRTDTQYF,TGTGCCAGCGCCGTTCGTACAGATACGCAGTATTTT
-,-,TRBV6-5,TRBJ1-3,CASSYSVFGSGNTIYF,TGTGCCAGCAGTTACTCCGTCTTCGGCTCTGGAAACACCATATATTTT
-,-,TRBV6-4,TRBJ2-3,CASSDPPSRSTDTQYF,TGTGCCAGCAGTGACCCCCCTAGTAGGAGCACAGATACGCAGTATTTT
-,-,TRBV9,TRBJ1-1,CASTQDTNTEAFF,TGTGCCAGCACCCAGGATACCAACACTGAAGCTTTCTTT
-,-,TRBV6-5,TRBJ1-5,CASSYGGGNQPQHF,TGTGCCAGCAGTTACGGAGGAGGCAATCAGCCCCAGCATTTT
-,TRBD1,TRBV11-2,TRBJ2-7,CASSLVGTGAYEQYF,TGTGCCAGCAGCTTAGTCGGGACAGGGGCCTACGAGCAGTACTTC
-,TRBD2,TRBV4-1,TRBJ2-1,CASSQQPTSGGAREQFF,TGCGCCAGCAGCCAACAACCGACTAGCGGGGGGGCACGGGAGCAGTTCTTC
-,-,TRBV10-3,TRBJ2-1,CAGKASADDNEQFF,TGTGCCGGAAAGGCTAGCGCGGACGACAATGAGCAGTTCTTC
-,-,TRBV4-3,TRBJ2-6,CASSQEVRVAANVLTF,TGCGCCAGCAGCCAAGAGGTCAGGGTTGCGGCCAACGTCCTGACTTTC
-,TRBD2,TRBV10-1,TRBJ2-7,CASSALAGVPYEQYF,TGCGCCAGCAGTGCCCTAGCGGGAGTTCCCTACGAGCAGTACTTC
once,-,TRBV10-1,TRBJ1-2,CASSSSRTDPYGYTF,TGCGCCAGCAGTTCTTCTCGGACAGACCCCTATGGCTACACCTTC
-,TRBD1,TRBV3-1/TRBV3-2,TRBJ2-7,CASSQGTGTGGREQYF,TGTGCCAGCAGCCAAGGGACCGGGACAGGGGGCCGCGAGCAGTACTTC
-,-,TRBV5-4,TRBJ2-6,CASSLWRFSGANVLTF,TGTGCCAGCAGCTTGTGGCGGTTCTCTGGGGCCAACGTCCTGACTTTC
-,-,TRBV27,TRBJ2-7,CASSLGGIYEQYF,TGTGCCAGCAGTTTAGGGGGGATTTACGAGCAGTACTTC
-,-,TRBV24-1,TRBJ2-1,CATSDFPYNEQFF,TGTGCCACCAGTGATTTCCCTTACAATGAGCAGTTCTTC
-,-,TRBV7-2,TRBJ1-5,CASSNRGGHPYSNQPQHF,TGTGCCAGCAGCAACCGAGGAGGACACCCTTATAGCAATCAGCCCCAGCATTTT
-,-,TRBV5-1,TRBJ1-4,CASSLMGATNEKLFF,TGCGCCAGCAGCTTGATGGGAGCAACTAATGAAAAACTGTTTTTT
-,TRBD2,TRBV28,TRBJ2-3,CASSSSGGITDTQYF,TGTGCCAGCAGTTCAAGCGGGGGGATCACAGATACGCAGTATTTT
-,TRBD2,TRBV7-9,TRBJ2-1,CASPGGDPSGYNEQFF,TGTGCCAGTCCCGGGGGGGATCCCTCCGGCTACAATGAGCAGTTCTTC
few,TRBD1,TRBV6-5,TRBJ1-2,CAVLPGQGASYGYTF,TGTGCCGTCCTACCAGGACAGGGGGCGAGCTATGGCTACACCTTC
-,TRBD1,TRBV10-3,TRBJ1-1,CAIRPTGSAAEAFF,TGTGCCATCAGGCCGACAGGGTCGGCTGCTGAAGCTTTCTTT
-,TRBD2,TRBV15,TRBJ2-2,CATSRKQAGIGTGELFF,TGTGCCACCAGCAGAAAGCAAGCGGGGATCGGCACCGGGGAGCTGTTTTTT
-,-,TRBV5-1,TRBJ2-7,CASSQDLVTTGQYF,TGCGCCAGCAGCCAGGACTTAGTGACGACAGGGCAGTACTTC
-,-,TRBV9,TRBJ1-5,CASSVGPTNQPQHF,TGTGCCAGCAGCGTAGGGCCCACTAATCAGCCCCAGCATTTT
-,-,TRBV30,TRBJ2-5,CAWSELDQETQYF,TGTGCCTGGAGTGAACTCGACCAAGAGACCCAGTACTTC
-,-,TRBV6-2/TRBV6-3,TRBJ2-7,CASSYRTVPSYEQYF,TGTGCCAGCAGTTACCGGACAGTCCCCTCCTACGAGCAGTACTTC
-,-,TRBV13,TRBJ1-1,CASSPRGTEAFF,TGTGCCAGCAGCCCCAGGGGCACTGAAGCTTTCTTT
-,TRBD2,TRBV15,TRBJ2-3,CATSRAHFSGGLDTQYF,TGTGCCACCAGCAGAGCCCATTTTAGCGGGGGGTTAGATACGCAGTATTTT
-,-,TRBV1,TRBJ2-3,CTRETGATDTQYF,TGCACCCGAGAGACAGGGGCCACAGATACGCAGTATTTT
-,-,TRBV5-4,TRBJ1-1,CASSLKSKAGVEAFF,TGTGCCAGCAGCTTGAAGTCTAAGGCGGGGGTCGAAGCTTTCTTT
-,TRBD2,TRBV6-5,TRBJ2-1,CASSSPGLADNEQFF,TGTGCCAGCAGTTCCCCTGGACTAGCGGACAATGAGCAGTTCTTC
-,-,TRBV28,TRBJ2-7,CASSLYSGGVGYEQYF,TGTGCCAGCAGTTTGTATTCTGGGGGCGTTGGATACGAGCAGTACTTC
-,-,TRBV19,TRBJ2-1,CASSIVGTPVNEQFF,TGTGCCAGTAGTATCGTAGGGACACCAGTTAATGAGCAGTTCTTC